This passage covers 27 T cell receptor beta chains from one sample sequenced in a study of cytomegalovirus exposure and HLA in healthy donors. Primers: 60 Vbeta forward and 13 Jbeta reverse. Some clones are missing from TCRdb's copy, which holds only in-frame ones; the method was immunoSEQ multiplex PCR. The table has 130,000 to 150,000 clones, about four fifths seen once; the top ten hold 4% to 4.5%. The material sequenced was PBMCs. The receptor source for this set is a woman aged 40 to 55 in good health and CMV-seropositive.

The rearrangement uses TRBV29-1 and TRBJ1-2; D possibly corresponds to TRBD1 (6 bases). The CDR3 length is 12 residues. CDR1 and CDR2 from the germline V gene are SQVTM and ANQGSEA. The V end was cut by 8 bases, the J end by 7 bases, with 17 bases between. CDR3 sequence: CSSNRDGGGYTF. CDR3 in DNA: TGCAGCTCCAACAGGGACGGTGGTGGCTACACCTTC.

This clone was picked up a small number of times. The rearrangement links TRBV29-1 to TRBJ1-1; D remains ambiguous. Germline CDR1 SQVTM, CDR2 ANQGSEA. The CDR3 length is 13 residues. Trimming pared 5 bases from V and 0 bases from J, leaving 10 bases between. The CDR3 here is CSVQIMVNTEAFF. The CDR3, as DNA: TGCAGCGTTCAGATCATGGTGAACACTGAAGCTTTCTTT.

This chain joins TRBV4-2 and TRBJ1-1; a weak D match, TRBD1 (6 bases). The CDR3 has 16 residues. The germline V gene encodes CDR1 LGHNA and CDR2 YNFKEQ. V gave up 0 bases and J gave up 4 bases, with 15 bases separating them. CDR3 residues: CASSQEGGTRGTEAFF. In nucleotides, the CDR3 is TGTGCCAGCAGCCAAGAAGGGGGAACCAGGGGCACTGAAGCTTTCTTT.

The chain links TRBV6-5 to TRBJ1-1; TRBD1 aligns across 7 bases. The V gene end was trimmed by 2 bases and the J gene end by 3 bases; junction bases not matched to a gene: 9. Germline values: CDR1 MNHEY, CDR2 SVGAGI. The CDR3 contains 16 residues. CDR3 DNA sequence: TGTGCCAGCAGTTACCATAGACAGGGATCATACACTGAAGCTTTCTTT. Its translation: CASSYHRQGSYTEAFF.

The CDR3 loop reads CASSLGDRSYEQYF. As DNA, the CDR3 is TGTGCCAGCAGTTTGGGGGACAGGTCCTACGAGCAGTACTTC. The chain uses TRBV28 and TRBJ2-7, with TRBD1 matching 8 bases. Germline CDR1 MDHEN, CDR2 SYDVKM. Losses at the gene ends were 3 bases for V and 1 base for J; bases not matched to a gene: 2. CDR3 size: 14 residues.

This clone was counted between two and nine times. The rearrangement links TRBV14 to TRBJ1-4; TRBD1 aligns across 7 bases. CDR3 size: 14 residues. The trim removed 2 bases at V and 11 bases at J, leaving 8 bases unmatched. The germline V gene encodes CDR1 SGHDN and CDR2 FVKESK. The CDR3 reads CASSQQLPGQKLFF. The CDR3 DNA sequence: TGTGCCAGCAGCCAACAACTTCCGGGACAGAAACTGTTTTTT.

V gene TRBV5-1 combines with J gene TRBJ2-5; TRBD1 is a possible D gene (5 bases). The CDR3 runs to 14 residues. The germline V gene encodes CDR1 SGHRS and CDR2 YFSETQ. V lost 4 bases, J lost 10 bases, and 20 bases lay in between. CDR3 sequence reads: CASSTPVPGQGQYF. The CDR3, as DNA: TGCGCCAGCAGCACCCCGGTTCCGGGTCAGGGCCAGTACTTC.

This chain links TRBV5-4 with TRBJ2-5; 7 nucleotides agree with TRBD2. V shed 0 bases and J 1 base; nucleotides not matched to a gene: 3. This CDR3 is 15 amino acids long. The germline V gene has CDR1 SGHNT and CDR2 YYREEE (reference sequence). Written as DNA, the CDR3 is TGTGCCAGCAGCTTGGCCCCTAGCGGCCAAGAGACCCAGTACTTC. Translated: CASSLAPSGQETQYF. Full variable domain (remainder filled in from reference TRBV5-4 and TRBJ2-5): ETGVTQSPTHLIKTRGQQVTLRCSSQSGHNTVSWYQQALGQGPQFIFQYYREEENGRGNFPPRFSGLQFPNYSSELNVNALELDDSALYLCASSLAPSGQETQYFGPGTRLLVL.

V gene TRBV10-3 combines with J gene TRBJ1-5, with no clear D. V was shortened by 10 bases and J by 0 bases, with 16 bases between the two germline ends. This CDR3 is built from 15 residues. Germline CDR1 ENHRY, CDR2 SYGVKD. The CDR3 nucleotides read TGTGCCACCCGTATCGCGTCCGATAGCAATCAGCCCCAGCATTTT. Its translation is CATRIASDSNQPQHF.

V is TRBV21-1 and J is TRBJ1-1; TRBD1, the table's D call, lacks a check against the DNA. TRBV21-1 constitutes a pseudogene. This CDR3 has 12 amino acids. The CDR3 DNA follows: TGTGCCAGCAGCCCATGTGACACTGAAGCTTTCTTT. The encoded protein is CASSPCDTEAFF.

The CDR3 coding sequence is TGTGCCAGCAGCTCTTTAAACGGTCCGGGGTACTTC. Translation: CASSSLNGPGYF. The chain uses TRBV5-4 and TRBJ2-5; D is uncertain. CDR3 size: 12 residues. The ends were cut back, 3 bases at V and 13 bases at J, with 16 bases in the middle. Per the germline V gene, CDR1 is SGHNT and CDR2 is YYREEE (reference sequence).

This sequence joins TRBV27 and TRBJ2-5, with 9 bases matching TRBD1. The V and J ends lost 2 bases and 5 bases, in that order; junction bases with no gene match: 3. This CDR3 has 14 amino acids. Germline CDR1 and CDR2: MNHEY and SMNVEV (reference sequence). CDR3 nucleotide sequence: TGTGCCAGCAGTTTAAGTGGGACAGGGGAGACCCAGTACTTC. This gives the protein CASSLSGTGETQYF.

This clone was detected only a few times. The junction does not match germline at one end; this may be a read error. The chain recombines TRBV7-7 with TRBJ2-7; TRBD1 agrees at 9 bases. This CDR3 is built from 13 residues. The germline CDR1 and CDR2 sequences are SSHAT and FNYEAQ (reference sequence). In nucleotides, the CDR3 is TGTGCTAGCAGCGCCGACAGGGGGGAAGAGCAGTACTTC. It is translated as CASSADRGEEQYF.

This chain connects TRBV19 to TRBJ1-5; possibly TRBD1 for D (6 bases). Germline CDR1 LNHDA, CDR2 SQIVND (reference sequence). V was pared by 4 bases and J by 2 bases, with 15 bases between. This CDR3 is built from 16 residues. Here the CDR3 reads CASSTQHRAGNQPQHF. CDR3 sequence (DNA): TGTGCCAGTAGTACCCAACACAGGGCTGGCAATCAGCCCCAGCATTTT.

V and J are TRBV27 and TRBJ2-7, with 11 bases lining up with TRBD2. J gave up 5 bases and V 5 bases, and 8 bases lay outside the gene matches. The germline CDR1 and CDR2 sequences are MNHEY and SMNVEV (reference sequence). The CDR3 runs 15 residues. CDR3 sequence reads: CASSPTSGNFNEQYF. The DNA for the CDR3 is TGTGCCAGCAGTCCGACTAGCGGGAATTTCAACGAGCAGTACTTC.

The chain employs TRBV7-3 and TRBJ2-3; 9 nucleotides agree with TRBD2. The CDR3 sequence is 15 residues long. Trimming at V came to 5 bases and at J to 14 bases, leaving 17 bases not matched to a gene. Per germline, CDR1 SGHTA and CDR2 FQGTGA. The CDR3 reads CASSLLAGEPTMLYF. The CDR3 nucleotides read TGTGCCAGCAGCCTGTTAGCGGGGGAGCCTACAATGCTGTATTTT.

The chain uses TRBV9 and TRBJ2-5, with D possibly matching TRBD1 (6 bases). The better agreement between TRBJ2-7 and the DNA end casts doubt on the J call. This CDR3 comprises 14 residues. Germline-derived CDR1 and CDR2 are SGDLS and YYNGEE. The CDR3 nucleotides are TGTGCCAGCAGCAGGGATTCAGGGGTCGACGAGCAGTACTTC. Encoded protein: CASSRDSGVDEQYF.

In this sample, this clone turned up once. This rearrangement joins TRBV6-1 to TRBJ2-5; 8 bases fit TRBD1. Germline CDR1 is MNHNS and CDR2 is SASEGT. This CDR3 contains 16 residues. J lost 5 bases, V lost 3 bases, and 11 bases had no gene match. This CDR3 reads CASSEVGQGARETQYF. The DNA of the CDR3 is TGTGCCAGCAGTGAGGTTGGCCAGGGGGCGCGGGAGACCCAGTACTTC.

The chain combines TRBV5-6 with TRBJ2-7; 7 nucleotides line up with TRBD1. Germline CDR1 and CDR2: SGHDT and YYEEEE. J gave up 2 bases and V 4 bases, and 3 bases lay outside the gene matches. The CDR3 extends over 13 amino acids. Here the CDR3 DNA reads TGTGCCAGCAGCCACGGGACAGCCTACGAGCAGTACTTC. Protein: CASSHGTAYEQYF.

CDR3: CASSVRTGADSPLHF. CDR3 DNA: TGTGCCAGCAGCGTCAGGACAGGGGCGGATTCACCCCTCCACTTT. The V gene is TRBV9, the J gene TRBJ1-6; the match to TRBD1 covers 9 bases. The germline V gene has CDR1 SGDLS and CDR2 YYNGEE. V trimming: 2 bases; J trimming: 8 bases; junction bases outside the gene matches: 5. CDR3 length: 15 amino acids.

The chain links TRBV11-3 to TRBJ2-5, with 9 bases aligning to TRBD2. The CDR3 covers 15 residues. The junction had 9 bases not matched to a gene; V was cut back by 5 bases and J by 5 bases. Germline assignment: CDR1 SGHNT and CDR2 YENEEA. The CDR3: CASSRTSEAVETQYF. CDR3 nucleotides: TGTGCCAGCAGCCGGACTAGCGAGGCGGTGGAGACCCAGTACTTC.

The chain uses TRBV5-6 and TRBJ1-6; D call uncertain. The germline CDR1 and CDR2 sequences are SGHDT and YYEEEE. The CDR3 sequence is 19 residues long. V lost 4 bases and J lost 0, with 20 bases in between. CDR3 coding DNA: TGTGCCAGCAGCCCCTGGGCTATGTTGACGAGCTCCTATAATTCACCCCTCCACTTT. Residues: CASSPWAMLTSSYNSPLHF.

This clone was counted a few times. V usage is TRBV25-1 and J usage is TRBJ2-7, with TRBD1 identical over 11 bases. The J segment lost 3 bases and the V segment lost 6 bases, leaving 4 bases of the junction unmatched. In germline, CDR1 is MGHDK, CDR2 SYGVNS. The CDR3 runs 14 residues. The CDR3 reads CASRGQGGFYEQYF. CDR3 DNA sequence: TGTGCCAGCAGGGGACAGGGGGGATTCTACGAGCAGTACTTC.

This rearrangement joins TRBV25-1 to TRBJ2-7, with a possible D match to TRBD1 (6 bases). CDR1 and CDR2 from the germline V gene are MGHDK and SYGVNS. The CDR3 has 12 residues. V lost 6 bases and J 5 bases, leaving 11 bases between the germline ends. CDR3: CASSGTNNEQYF. The DNA for the CDR3 is TGTGCCAGCAGCGGGACAAATAACGAGCAGTACTTC.

V is TRBV7-8 and J is TRBJ2-2; D is undetermined. This CDR3 has 17 amino acids. Trimming took 5 bases from V and 0 from J, leaving 16 bases between them. Germline V CDR1 and CDR2: SGHVS, FQNEAQ. This chain's CDR3 is CASSPGAPNPNTGELFF. In DNA, the CDR3 is TGTGCCAGCAGCCCTGGAGCTCCAAACCCGAACACCGGGGAGCTGTTTTTT.

In regard to this clone: Compared with germline, one end of the junction differs, possibly owing to a read error. This chain links TRBV7-7 with TRBJ2-2; the match to TRBD2 covers 8 bases. CDR3 size: 14 residues. The germline CDR1 and CDR2 sequences are SSHAT and FNYEAQ (reference sequence). CDR3 amino acids: CASRPAGATGELFF. DNA for the CDR3: TGTGCTAGCAGACCAGCGGGGGCTACCGGGGAGCTGTTTTTT.

The V call is TRBV19, the J call TRBJ1-2, with TRBD1 matching 7 bases. Looked up from germline, CDR1 is LNHDA and CDR2 is SQIVND (reference sequence). The V segment lost 4 bases and the J segment 2 bases; nucleotides outside the gene matches: 7. This CDR3 contains 15 residues. CDR3 in amino acids: CASSTGGNWNYGYTF. The CDR3 region has the DNA TGTGCCAGTAGTACAGGGGGGAATTGGAACTATGGCTACACCTTC. Based on the CDR3 plus reference TRBV19 and TRBJ1-2, the full variable domain is DGGITQSPKYLFRKEGQNVTLSCEQNLNHDAMYWYRQDPGQGLRLIYYSQIVNDFQKGDIAEGYSVSREKKESFPLTVTSAQKNPTAFYLCASSTGGNWNYGYTFGSGTRLTVV.